This T cell receptor (beta chain) was sequenced for a study of blood T cell repertoires in COVID-19. Study as a whole: Italy, Spain and the United States were the sources of the convalescent and acute COVID-19 samples. PBMCs, B-cell-depleted T cells, or T cells provided the cDNA or gDNA that made up the material.

Original processing methods: Amplified reference gene primers provided the basis for estimating nucleated cell counts. Sequencing used immunoSEQ multiplex PCR; TCRdb keeps in-frame clones, though not all of them. The DNA gave D and trimming, while V, J and clone size come from that table. The data hold 340,000 or so clones, with 83% observed a single time. Germline V gene sequence: CDR1 SGHTA, CDR2 FQGNSA. This CDR3 is 14 amino acids long. V was clipped by 5 bases and J by 2 bases, with 10 bases between them. The V gene is TRBV7-2, the J gene TRBJ1-5; TRBD1 might be the D (5 bases). This clonotype was sampled from a man aged 25 to 40 with active or convalescent COVID-19. Sequencing used peripheral blood. The CDR3 reads CASSHDSRNQPQHF. In DNA, the CDR3 is TGTGCCAGCAGCCACGACAGTCGCAATCAGCCCCAGCATTTT. Using reference TRBV7-2 and TRBJ1-5 for the parts outside the CDR3, the full variable domain is GAGVSQSPSNKVTEKGKDVELRCDPISGHTALYWYRQSLGQGLEFLIYFQGNSAPDKSGLPSDRFSAERTGGSVSTLTIQRTQQEDSAVYLCASSHDSRNQPQHFGDGTRLSIL.